The clone carrying this T cell receptor beta chain was detected many times. Antigen: not known. The record originates from a study of T cell repertoires in cytomegalovirus infection. Study details: Carrying CMV and the relevant HLA type showed in public TCR beta signatures.

The CDR3 is made up of 12 amino acids. V was clipped by 3 bases and J by 12 bases, with 12 bases between them. The germline CDR1 and CDR2 sequences are MDHEN and SYDVKM. Each CDR3 protein gets one entry after TCRdb re-called the reads with MiXCR. Altogether about 110,000 distinct CDR3 sequences are present, around 10% being singletons, with the ten largest covering 31%. V usage is TRBV28 and J usage is TRBJ2-1; weak D call: TRBD2 (6 bases). Material: PBMCs, sequenced either directly or after in vitro stimulation (not recorded which). The source of this sequence is a human donor in good health (CMV status not recorded). Some clones in this sample may be carry-over from other donors' samples. The CDR3 region is CASSLSGLGQFF. DNA for the CDR3: TGTGCCAGCAGTTTGAGCGGGCTCGGGCAGTTCTTC.